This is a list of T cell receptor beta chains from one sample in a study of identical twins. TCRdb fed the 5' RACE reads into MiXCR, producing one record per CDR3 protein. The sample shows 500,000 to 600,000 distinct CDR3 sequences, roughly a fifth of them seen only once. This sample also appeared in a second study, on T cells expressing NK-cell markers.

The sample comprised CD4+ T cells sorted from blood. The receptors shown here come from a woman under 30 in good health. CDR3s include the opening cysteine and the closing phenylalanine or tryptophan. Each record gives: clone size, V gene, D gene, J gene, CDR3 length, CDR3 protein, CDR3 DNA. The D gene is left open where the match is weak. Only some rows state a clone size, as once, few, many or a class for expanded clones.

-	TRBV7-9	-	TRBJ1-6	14	CASSLTQGNSPLHF	TGTGCCAGCAGCTTGACCCAGGGTAATTCACCCCTCCACTTT
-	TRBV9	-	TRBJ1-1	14	CASSLRGEGTEAFF	TGTGCCAGCAGTTTGCGGGGTGAGGGCACTGAAGCTTTCTTT
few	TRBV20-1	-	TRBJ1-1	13	CSARSWGGTEAFF	TGCAGTGCCCGATCTTGGGGCGGCACTGAAGCTTTCTTT
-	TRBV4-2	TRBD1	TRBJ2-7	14	CASSQGQGTYEQYF	TGTGCCAGCAGCCAAGGACAGGGAACCTACGAGCAGTACTTC
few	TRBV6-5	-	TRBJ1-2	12	CASSFRDSRYTF	TGTGCCAGCAGTTTCAGGGATAGTCGCTACACCTTC
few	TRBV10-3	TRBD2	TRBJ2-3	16	CAISGTSGGVPDTQYF	TGTGCCATCAGTGGAACTAGCGGGGGGGTCCCAGATACGCAGTATTTT
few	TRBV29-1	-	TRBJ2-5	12	CSVVPASETQYF	TGCAGCGTTGTCCCAGCCTCAGAGACCCAGTACTTC
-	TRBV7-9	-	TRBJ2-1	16	CASSPLTPRSYNEQFF	TGTGCCAGCAGCCCTCTGACTCCGAGGTCCTACAATGAGCAGTTCTTC
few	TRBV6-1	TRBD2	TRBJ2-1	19	CASSPRRTSGGAHYNEQFF	TGTGCCAGCAGCCCTCGTAGGACTAGCGGGGGAGCACACTACAATGAGCAGTTCTTC
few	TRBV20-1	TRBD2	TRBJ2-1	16	CSARVRGLAGGGEQFF	TGCAGTGCTAGAGTGCGGGGGCTAGCGGGAGGGGGTGAGCAGTTCTTC
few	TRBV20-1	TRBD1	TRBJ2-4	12	CSAKWTGNIQYF	TGCAGTGCCAAATGGACAGGGAACATTCAGTACTTC